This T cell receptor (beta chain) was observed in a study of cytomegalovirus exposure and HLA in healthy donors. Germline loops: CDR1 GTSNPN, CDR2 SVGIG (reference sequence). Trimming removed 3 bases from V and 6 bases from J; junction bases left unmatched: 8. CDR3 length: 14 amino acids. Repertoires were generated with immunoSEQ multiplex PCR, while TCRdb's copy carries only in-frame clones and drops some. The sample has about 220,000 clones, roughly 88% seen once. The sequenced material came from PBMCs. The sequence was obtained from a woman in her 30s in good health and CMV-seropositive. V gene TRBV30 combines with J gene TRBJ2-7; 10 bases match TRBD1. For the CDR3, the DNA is TGTGCCTGGAGGGCCGGGACAGGGGCGCTCGAGCAGTACTTC. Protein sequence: CAWRAGTGALEQYF. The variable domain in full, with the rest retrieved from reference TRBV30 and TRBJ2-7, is SQTIHQWPATLVQPVGSPLSLECTVEGTSNPNLYWYRQAAGRGLQLLFYSVGIGQISSEVPQNLSASRPQDRQFILSSKKLLLSDSGFYLCAWRAGTGALEQYFGPGTRLTVT.